This T cell receptor beta chain was recorded in a study of blood T cell repertoires in COVID-19. Study summary: The study drew acute and convalescent COVID-19 samples from the United States, Italy and Spain.

The protocol was immunoSEQ multiplex PCR, while the TCRdb copy is restricted to in-frame clones and leaves out a portion. The table records fewer than 15,000 clones, 80% to 95% of them present only once. The specimen was peripheral blood. The clonotype comes from a woman between 70 and 85 years old with active COVID-19.

CDR3 protein: CASSQGVEQYF. CDR3 coding DNA: TGTGCCAGCAGCCAAGGGGTGGAGCAGTACTTC. The V and J genes are TRBV7-2 and TRBJ2-7; D may be TRBD1 (5 bases). This CDR3 contains 11 residues. The germline gives CDR1 SGHTA, CDR2 FQGNSA. The ends were cut back, 5 bases at V and 7 bases at J, with 9 bases in the middle.